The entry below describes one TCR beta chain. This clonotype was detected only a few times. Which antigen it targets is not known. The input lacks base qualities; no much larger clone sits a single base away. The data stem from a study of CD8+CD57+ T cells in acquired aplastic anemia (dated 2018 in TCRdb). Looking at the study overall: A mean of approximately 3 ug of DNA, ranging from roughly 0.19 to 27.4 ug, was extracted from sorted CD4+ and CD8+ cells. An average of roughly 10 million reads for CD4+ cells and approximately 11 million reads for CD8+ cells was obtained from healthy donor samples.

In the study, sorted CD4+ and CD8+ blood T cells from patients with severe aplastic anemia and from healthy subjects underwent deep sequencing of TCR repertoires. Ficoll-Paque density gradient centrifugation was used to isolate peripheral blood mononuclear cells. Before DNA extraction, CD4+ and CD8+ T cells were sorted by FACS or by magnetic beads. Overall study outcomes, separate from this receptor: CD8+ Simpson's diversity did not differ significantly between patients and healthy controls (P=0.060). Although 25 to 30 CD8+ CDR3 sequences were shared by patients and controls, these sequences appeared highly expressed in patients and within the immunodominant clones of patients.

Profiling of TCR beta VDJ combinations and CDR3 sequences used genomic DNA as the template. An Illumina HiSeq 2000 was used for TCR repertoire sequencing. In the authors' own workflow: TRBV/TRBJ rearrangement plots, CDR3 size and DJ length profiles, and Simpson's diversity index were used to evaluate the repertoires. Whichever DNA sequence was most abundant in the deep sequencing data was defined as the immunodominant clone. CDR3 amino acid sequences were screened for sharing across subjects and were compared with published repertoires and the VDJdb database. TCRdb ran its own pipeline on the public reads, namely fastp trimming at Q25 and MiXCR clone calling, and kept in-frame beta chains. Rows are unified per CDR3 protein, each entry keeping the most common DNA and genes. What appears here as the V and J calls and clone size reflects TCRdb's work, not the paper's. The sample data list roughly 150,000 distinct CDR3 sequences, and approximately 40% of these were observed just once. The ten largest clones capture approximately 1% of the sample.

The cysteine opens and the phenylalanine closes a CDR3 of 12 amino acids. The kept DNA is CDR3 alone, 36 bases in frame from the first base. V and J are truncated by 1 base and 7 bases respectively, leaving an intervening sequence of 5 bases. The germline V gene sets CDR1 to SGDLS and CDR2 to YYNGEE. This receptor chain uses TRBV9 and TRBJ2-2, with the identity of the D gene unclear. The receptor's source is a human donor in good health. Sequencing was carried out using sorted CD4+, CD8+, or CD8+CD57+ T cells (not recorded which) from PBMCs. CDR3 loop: CASSVWNGELFF. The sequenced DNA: TGTGCCAGCAGCGTATGGAACGGGGAGCTGTTTTTT.